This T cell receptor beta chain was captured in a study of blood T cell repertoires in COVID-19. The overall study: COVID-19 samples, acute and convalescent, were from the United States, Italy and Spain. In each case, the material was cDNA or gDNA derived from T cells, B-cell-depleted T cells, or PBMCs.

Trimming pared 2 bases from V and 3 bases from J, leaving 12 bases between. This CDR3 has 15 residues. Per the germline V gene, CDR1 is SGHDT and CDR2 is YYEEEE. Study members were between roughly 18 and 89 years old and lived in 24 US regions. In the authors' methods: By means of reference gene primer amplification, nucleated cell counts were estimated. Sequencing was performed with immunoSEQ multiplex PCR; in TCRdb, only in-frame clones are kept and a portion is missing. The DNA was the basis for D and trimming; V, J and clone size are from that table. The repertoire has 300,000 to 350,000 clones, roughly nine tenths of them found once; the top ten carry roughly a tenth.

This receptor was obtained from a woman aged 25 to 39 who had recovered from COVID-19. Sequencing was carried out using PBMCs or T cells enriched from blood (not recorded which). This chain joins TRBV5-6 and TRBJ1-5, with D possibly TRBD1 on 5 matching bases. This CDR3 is CASSFGGTVNQPQHF. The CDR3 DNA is TGTGCCAGCAGCTTCGGGGGGACGGTCAATCAGCCCCAGCATTTT.